The clone carrying this T cell receptor beta chain appeared many times. This specimen comes from a study of blood T cells in healthy people across ages. This CDR3 has 17 residues. V was pared by 7 bases and J by 4 bases, with 27 bases between. Germline V gene sequence: CDR1 SQVTM, CDR2 ANQGSEA. A sample-barcoded 5' primer and a J-beta primer mix were used in a second PCR of about 6 to 11 cycles. One entry per CDR3 protein, called by TCRdb with MiXCR from the 5' RACE reads. Of about 1.6 million distinct CDR3 sequences listed, about 32% are singletons. This TCR came from a woman aged 25 to 39 in good health. The chain joins TRBV29-1 to TRBJ2-3; D possibly corresponds to TRBD2 (6 bases). Sequenced sample: blood. As DNA, the CDR3 is TGCAGCGCTGGTCACTGGGTGGAGGGAGGTTTGGCAGATACGCAGTATTTT. It translates to CSAGHWVEGGLADTQYF.